This T cell receptor (beta chain) comes out of a study of blood T cells in healthy people across ages. Primed by a sample-barcoded 5' primer and a J-beta primer mix, a second PCR proceeded for 7 to 11 cycles. TCRdb called the 5' RACE reads again in MiXCR, with one record for every CDR3 protein. This table has 550,000 to 700,000 distinct CDR3 sequences, 25% to 30% appearing once. This clonotype was counted a few times. Trimming left V 4 bases short and J 5 bases short, with 17 bases between. Germline CDR1 and CDR2: GTSNPN and SVGIG (reference sequence). This CDR3 is built from 14 residues. Every sample yielded at least 6.5 million isolated PBMCs.

The TCR sequence derives from a woman between 70 and 85 years old in good health. The chain links TRBV30 to TRBJ2-5; TRBD2 is a possible D gene (5 bases). The sequenced material came from blood. DNA of the CDR3: TGTGCCTGGATCCCCCGGACTCGCCTGGAGACCCAGTACTTC. It codes for CAWIPRTRLETQYF.